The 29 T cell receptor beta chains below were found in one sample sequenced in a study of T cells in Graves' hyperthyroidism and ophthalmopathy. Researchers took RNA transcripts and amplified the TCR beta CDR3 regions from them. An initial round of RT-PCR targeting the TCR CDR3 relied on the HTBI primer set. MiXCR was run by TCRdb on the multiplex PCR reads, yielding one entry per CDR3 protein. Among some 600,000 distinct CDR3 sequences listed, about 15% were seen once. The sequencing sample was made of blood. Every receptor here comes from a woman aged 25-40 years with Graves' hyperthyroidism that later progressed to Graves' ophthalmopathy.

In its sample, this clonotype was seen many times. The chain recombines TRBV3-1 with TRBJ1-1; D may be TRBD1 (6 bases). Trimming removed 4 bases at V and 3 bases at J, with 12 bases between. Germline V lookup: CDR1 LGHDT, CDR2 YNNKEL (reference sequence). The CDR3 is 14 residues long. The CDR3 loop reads CASSPPTGYTEAFF. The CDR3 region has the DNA TGTGCCAGCAGCCCTCCTACAGGGTACACTGAAGCTTTCTTT.

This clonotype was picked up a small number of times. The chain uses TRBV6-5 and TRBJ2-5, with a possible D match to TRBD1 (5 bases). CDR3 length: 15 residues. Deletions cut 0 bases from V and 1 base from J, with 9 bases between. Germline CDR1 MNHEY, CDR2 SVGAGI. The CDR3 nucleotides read TGTGCCAGCAGTTACTCTTGGGGCAGCCAAGAGACCCAGTACTTC. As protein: CASSYSWGSQETQYF.

CDR3: CASSIAPDQPQHF. In nucleotides, the CDR3 is TGTGCCAGTAGTATTGCGCCGGATCAGCCCCAGCATTTT. J is TRBJ1-5 and V is TRBV19; D unresolved. Germline-derived CDR1 and CDR2 are LNHDA and SQIVND (reference sequence). The CDR3 totals 13 residues. Trimming shortened V by 3 bases and J by 5 bases, and 8 bases separated the two germline ends.

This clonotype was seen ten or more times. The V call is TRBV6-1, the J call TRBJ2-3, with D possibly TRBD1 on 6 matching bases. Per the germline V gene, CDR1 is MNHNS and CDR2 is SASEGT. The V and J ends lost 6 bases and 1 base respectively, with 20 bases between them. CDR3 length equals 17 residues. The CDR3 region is CASSTFLQTGRTDTQYF. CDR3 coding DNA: TGTGCCAGCAGCACTTTCCTCCAGACAGGACGCACAGATACGCAGTATTTT.

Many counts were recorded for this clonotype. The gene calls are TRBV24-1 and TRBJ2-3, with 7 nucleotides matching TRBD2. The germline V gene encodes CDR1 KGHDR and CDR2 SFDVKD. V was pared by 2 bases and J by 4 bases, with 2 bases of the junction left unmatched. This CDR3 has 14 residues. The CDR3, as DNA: TGTGCCACCAGTGATTGGACTAGTCCAGATACGCAGTATTTT. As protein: CATSDWTSPDTQYF.

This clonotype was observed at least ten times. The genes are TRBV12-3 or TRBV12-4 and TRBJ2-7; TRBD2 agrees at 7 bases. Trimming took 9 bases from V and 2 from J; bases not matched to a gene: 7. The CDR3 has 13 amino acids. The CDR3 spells CASSRERTYEQYF. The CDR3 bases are TGTGCCAGTTCGCGGGAGAGGACCTACGAGCAGTACTTC.

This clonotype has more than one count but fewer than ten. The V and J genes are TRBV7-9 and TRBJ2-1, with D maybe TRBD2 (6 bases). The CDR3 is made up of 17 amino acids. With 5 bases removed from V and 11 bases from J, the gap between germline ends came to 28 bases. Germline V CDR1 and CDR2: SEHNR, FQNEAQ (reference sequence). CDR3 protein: CASSPEEGGGVGGKQFF. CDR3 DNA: TGTGCCAGCAGCCCGGAGGAGGGAGGAGGGGTGGGTGGTAAGCAGTTCTTC.

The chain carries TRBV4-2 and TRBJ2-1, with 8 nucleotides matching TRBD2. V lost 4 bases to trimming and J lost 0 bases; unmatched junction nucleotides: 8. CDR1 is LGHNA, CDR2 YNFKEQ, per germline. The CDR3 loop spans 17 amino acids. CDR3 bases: TGTGCCAGCAGCCCAGAACCGGGAGGGAGCTCCTACAATGAGCAGTTCTTC. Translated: CASSPEPGGSSYNEQFF.

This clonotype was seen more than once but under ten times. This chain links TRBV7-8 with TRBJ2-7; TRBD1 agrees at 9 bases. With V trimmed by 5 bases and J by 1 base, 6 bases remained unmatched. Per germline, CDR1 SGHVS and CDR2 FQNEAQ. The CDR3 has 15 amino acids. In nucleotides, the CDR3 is TGTGCCAGCAGCCCCCGGACAGGGGTTTCCTACGAGCAGTACTTC. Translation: CASSPRTGVSYEQYF.

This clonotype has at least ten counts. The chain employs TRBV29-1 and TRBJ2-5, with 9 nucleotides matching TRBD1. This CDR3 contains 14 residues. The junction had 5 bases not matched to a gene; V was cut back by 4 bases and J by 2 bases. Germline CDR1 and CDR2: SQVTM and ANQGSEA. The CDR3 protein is CSVGTGGSQETQYF. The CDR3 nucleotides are TGCAGCGTTGGTACAGGGGGCTCTCAAGAGACCCAGTACTTC. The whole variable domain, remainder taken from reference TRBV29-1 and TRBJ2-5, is SAVISQKPSRDICQRGTSLTIQCQVDSQVTMMFWYRQQPGQSLTLIATANQGSEATYESGFVIDKFPISRPNLTFSTLTVSNMSPEDSSIYLCSVGTGGSQETQYFGPGTRLLVL.

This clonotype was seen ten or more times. Here the CDR3 reads CSPRRGPEGFF. The CDR3 DNA is TGCAGCCCCCGGAGAGGACCCGAGGGTTTCTTT. V is TRBV29-1 and J is TRBJ1-1; D is ambiguous. Germline lookup yields CDR1 SQVTM and CDR2 ANQGSEA. CDR3 length: 11 amino acids. Trimming stripped 8 bases from V and 13 bases from J, with 20 bases between.

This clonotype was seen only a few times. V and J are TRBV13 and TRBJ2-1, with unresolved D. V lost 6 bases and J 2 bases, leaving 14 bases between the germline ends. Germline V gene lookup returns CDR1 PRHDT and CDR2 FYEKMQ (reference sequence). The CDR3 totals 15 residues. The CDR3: CASRDGPRAYNEQFF. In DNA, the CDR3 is TGTGCCAGCAGGGACGGCCCTAGGGCCTACAATGAGCAGTTCTTC.

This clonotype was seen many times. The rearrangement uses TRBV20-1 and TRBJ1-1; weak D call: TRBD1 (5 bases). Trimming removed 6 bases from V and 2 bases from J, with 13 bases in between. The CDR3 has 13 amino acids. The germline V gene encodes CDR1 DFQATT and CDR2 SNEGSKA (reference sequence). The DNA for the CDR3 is TGCAGTGCCGTATCCGGGACCAACACTGAAGCTTTCTTT. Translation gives CSAVSGTNTEAFF.

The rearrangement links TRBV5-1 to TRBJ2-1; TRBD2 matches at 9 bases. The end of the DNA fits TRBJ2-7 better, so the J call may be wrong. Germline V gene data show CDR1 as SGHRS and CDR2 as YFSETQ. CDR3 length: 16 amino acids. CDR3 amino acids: CASSSLAGLRNNEQYF. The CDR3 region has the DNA TGCGCCAGCAGTTCCCTAGCGGGATTGAGGAACAATGAGCAGTACTTC.

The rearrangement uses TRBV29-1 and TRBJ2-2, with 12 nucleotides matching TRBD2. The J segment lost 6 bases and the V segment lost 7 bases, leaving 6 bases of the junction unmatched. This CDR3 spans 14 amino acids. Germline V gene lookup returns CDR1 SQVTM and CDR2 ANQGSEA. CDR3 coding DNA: TGCAGCGCCCTGCTAGCGGGAGGGTCCGGGGAGCTGTTTTTT. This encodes CSALLAGGSGELFF.

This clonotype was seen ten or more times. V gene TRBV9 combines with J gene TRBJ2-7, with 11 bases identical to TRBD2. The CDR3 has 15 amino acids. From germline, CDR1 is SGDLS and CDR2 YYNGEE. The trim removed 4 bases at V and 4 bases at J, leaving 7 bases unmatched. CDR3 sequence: CASSKGTSGKYEQYF. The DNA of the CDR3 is TGTGCCAGCAGCAAAGGGACTAGCGGCAAGTACGAGCAGTACTTC. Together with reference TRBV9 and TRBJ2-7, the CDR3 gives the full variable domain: DSGVTQTPKHLITATGQRVTLRCSPRSGDLSVYWYQQSLDQGLQFLIQYYNGEERAKGNILERFSAQQFPDLHSELNLSSLELGDSALYFCASSKGTSGKYEQYFGPGTRLTVT.

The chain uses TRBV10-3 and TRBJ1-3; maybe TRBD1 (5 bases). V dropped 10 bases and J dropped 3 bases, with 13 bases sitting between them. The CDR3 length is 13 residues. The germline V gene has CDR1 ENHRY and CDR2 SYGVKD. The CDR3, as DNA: TGTGCCACGACGCAGGGTAATGGAAACACCATATATTTT. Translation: CATTQGNGNTIYF.

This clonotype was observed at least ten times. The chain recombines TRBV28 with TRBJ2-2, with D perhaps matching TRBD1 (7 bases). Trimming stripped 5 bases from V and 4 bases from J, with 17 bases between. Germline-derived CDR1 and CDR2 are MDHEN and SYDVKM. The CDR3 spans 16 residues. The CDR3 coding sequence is TGTGCCAGCAGTGGGGGGTATCCAGGGGGCACCGGGGAGCTGTTTTTT. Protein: CASSGGYPGGTGELFF.

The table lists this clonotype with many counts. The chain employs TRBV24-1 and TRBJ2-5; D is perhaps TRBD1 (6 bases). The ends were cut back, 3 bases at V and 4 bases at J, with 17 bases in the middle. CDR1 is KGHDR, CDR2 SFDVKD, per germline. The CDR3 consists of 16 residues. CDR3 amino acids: CATSDARDTPRETQYF. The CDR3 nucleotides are TGTGCCACCAGTGATGCCCGGGACACACCACGAGAGACCCAGTACTTC.

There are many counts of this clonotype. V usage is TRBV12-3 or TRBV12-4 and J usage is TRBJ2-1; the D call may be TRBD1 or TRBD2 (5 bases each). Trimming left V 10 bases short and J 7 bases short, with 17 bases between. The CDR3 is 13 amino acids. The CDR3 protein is CATNGAGRNEQFF. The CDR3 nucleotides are TGTGCCACTAACGGGGCGGGTCGGAATGAGCAGTTCTTC.

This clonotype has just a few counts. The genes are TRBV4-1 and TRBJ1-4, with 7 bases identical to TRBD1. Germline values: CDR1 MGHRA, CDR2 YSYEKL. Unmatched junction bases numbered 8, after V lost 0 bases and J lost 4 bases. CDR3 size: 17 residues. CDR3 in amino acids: CASSQEVRQGLNEKLFF. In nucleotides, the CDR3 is TGCGCCAGCAGCCAAGAAGTAAGACAGGGCCTTAATGAAAAACTGTTTTTT.

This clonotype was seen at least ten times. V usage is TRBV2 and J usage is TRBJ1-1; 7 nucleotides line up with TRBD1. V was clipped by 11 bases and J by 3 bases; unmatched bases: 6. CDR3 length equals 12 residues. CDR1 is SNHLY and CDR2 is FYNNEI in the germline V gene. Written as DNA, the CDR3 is TGTGCCGACACAGGGGTAGACACTGAAGCTTTCTTT. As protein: CADTGVDTEAFF.

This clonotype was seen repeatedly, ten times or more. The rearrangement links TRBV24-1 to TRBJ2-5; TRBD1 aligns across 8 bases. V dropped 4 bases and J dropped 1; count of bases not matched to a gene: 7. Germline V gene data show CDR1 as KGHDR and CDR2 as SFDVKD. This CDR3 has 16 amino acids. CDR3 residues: CATSDPGQGLQETQYF. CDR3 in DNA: TGTGCCACCAGTGACCCTGGACAGGGCCTCCAAGAGACCCAGTACTTC.

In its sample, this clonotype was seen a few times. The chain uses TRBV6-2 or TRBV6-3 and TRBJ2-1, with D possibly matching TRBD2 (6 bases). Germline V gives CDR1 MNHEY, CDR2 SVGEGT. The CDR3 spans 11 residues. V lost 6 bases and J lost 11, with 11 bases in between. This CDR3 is CASSNSGQQFF. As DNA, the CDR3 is TGTGCCAGCAGCAACAGCGGGCAGCAGTTCTTC.

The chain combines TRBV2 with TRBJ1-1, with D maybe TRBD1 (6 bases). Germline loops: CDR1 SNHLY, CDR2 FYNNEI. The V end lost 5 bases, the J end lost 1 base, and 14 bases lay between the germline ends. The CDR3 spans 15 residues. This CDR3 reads CASSLLTGQNTEAFF. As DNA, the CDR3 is TGTGCCAGCAGTTTATTAACGGGACAGAACACTGAAGCTTTCTTT.

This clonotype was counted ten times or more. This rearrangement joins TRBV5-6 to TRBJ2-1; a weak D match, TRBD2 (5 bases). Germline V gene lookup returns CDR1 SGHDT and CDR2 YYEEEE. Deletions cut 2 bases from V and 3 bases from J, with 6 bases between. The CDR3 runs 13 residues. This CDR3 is CASSFRDYNEQFF. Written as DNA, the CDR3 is TGTGCCAGCAGCTTCCGGGACTACAATGAGCAGTTCTTC.

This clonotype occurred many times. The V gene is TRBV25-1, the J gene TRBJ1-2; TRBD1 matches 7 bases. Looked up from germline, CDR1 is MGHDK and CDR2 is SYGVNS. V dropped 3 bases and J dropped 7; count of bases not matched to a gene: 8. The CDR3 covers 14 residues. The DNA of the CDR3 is TGTGCCAGCAGTGAGAAGGAGGGGGCGCTTGGCTACACCTTC. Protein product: CASSEKEGALGYTF.

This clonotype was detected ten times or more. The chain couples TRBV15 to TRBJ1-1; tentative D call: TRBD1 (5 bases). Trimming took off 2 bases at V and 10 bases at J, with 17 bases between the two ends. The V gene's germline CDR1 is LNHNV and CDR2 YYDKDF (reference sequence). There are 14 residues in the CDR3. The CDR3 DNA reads TGTGCCACCAGCAGAACAGGTTTTGGGAGCGGAGCTTTCTTT. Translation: CATSRTGFGSGAFF.

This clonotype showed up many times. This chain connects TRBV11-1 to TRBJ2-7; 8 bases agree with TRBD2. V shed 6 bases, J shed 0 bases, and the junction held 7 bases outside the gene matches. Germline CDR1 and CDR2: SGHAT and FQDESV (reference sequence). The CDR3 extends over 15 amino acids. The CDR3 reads CASRLSGRSSYEQYF. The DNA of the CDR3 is TGTGCCAGCAGGTTAAGCGGGAGAAGCTCCTACGAGCAGTACTTC. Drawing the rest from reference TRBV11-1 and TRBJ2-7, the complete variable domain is EAEVAQSPRYKITEKSQAVAFWCDPISGHATLYWYRQILGQGPELLVQFQDESVVDDSQLPKDRFSAERLKGVDSTLKIQPAELGDSAMYLCASRLSGRSSYEQYFGPGTRLTVT.